A single T cell receptor (beta chain) is shown here with its context. Its antigen is still unknown. The data were taken from a study of shared clonotypes between healthy human individuals. General observations from the study: The study found lower generation probabilities in non-shared clonotypes than in those shared by all four donors. Clonotypes that were shared across several donors made up approximately 5% of naive CD4 clonotypes.

The CDR3 is made up of 14 amino acids. The V gene lost 5 bases and the J gene lost 1 base, with 9 bases spanning the gap. Per the germline V gene, CDR1 is MDHEN and CDR2 is SYDVKM. Measured with immunoSEQ multiplex PCR; TCRdb has only the in-frame clones, and not every one. Among around 340,000 clones listed, 70% to 75% were seen once. This chain links TRBV28 with TRBJ1-5; D is unresolved. What was sequenced was memory CD4+ T cells sorted from blood. Subset described: CD45RA-negative fraction. This receptor was obtained from a man younger than 40 in good health. CDR3 amino acids: CASSPLVSNQPQHF. The CDR3 region has the DNA TGTGCCAGCAGTCCTCTTGTGAGCAATCAGCCCCAGCATTTT.